The 19 T cell receptor beta chains in this list originate from one sample, sequenced in a study of cytomegalovirus exposure and HLA in healthy donors. It was with 60 Vbeta and 13 Jbeta primers that the PCR ran. Here immunoSEQ multiplex PCR was the method, and the copy in TCRdb shows in-frame clones only, minus some. The repertoire includes hundreds of thousands of clones, less than 85% of them detected once, and 0.63% sits in the top ten. Sequencing used PBMCs. These TCRs come from a man aged 18 to 35 in good health and CMV-seronegative.

The chain combines TRBV28 with TRBJ1-1, with a possible D match to TRBD1 (5 bases). Germline V CDR1 and CDR2: MDHEN, SYDVKM. The V end was cut by 7 bases, the J end by 6 bases, with 24 bases between. The CDR3 is 16 residues long. CDR3 region: CASKLLTGTPIAEAFF. The CDR3 DNA reads TGTGCCAGCAAGCTACTAACAGGAACACCCATCGCTGAAGCTTTCTTT.

This rearrangement joins TRBV5-4 to TRBJ2-5, with D perhaps matching TRBD1 (6 bases). Deletions cut 4 bases from V and 1 base from J, with 11 bases between. There are 14 residues in the CDR3. Germline V lookup: CDR1 SGHNT, CDR2 YYREEE (reference sequence). In DNA, the CDR3 is TGTGCCAGCAGCCCCAGGGGACCCCAAGAGACCCAGTACTTC. Translating it yields CASSPRGPQETQYF.

For this clone: Other DNA sequences within the sample encode an identical CDR3. The V and J genes are TRBV7-8 and TRBJ2-7; D is ambiguous. CDR1 is SGHVS and CDR2 is FQNEAQ in the germline V gene. With 5 bases removed from V and 2 bases from J, the gap between germline ends came to 4 bases. This CDR3 contains 11 residues. The CDR3 DNA reads as TGTGCCAGCAGCACTACCTACGAGCAGTACTTC. Its translation is CASSTTYEQYF.

The chain couples TRBV28 to TRBJ1-5; 9 bases line up with TRBD1. This CDR3 contains 15 residues. V shed 6 bases and J 7 bases; nucleotides not matched to a gene: 10. The germline gives CDR1 MDHEN, CDR2 SYDVKM. The CDR3 DNA reads TGTGCCAGCAGCACCGGGACAGGGCCTCGCCAGCCCCAGCATTTT. Amino acid sequence: CASSTGTGPRQPQHF.

The chain carries TRBV7-9 and TRBJ2-1, with D perhaps TRBD2 (5 bases). The CDR3 contains 13 residues. The V gene's germline CDR1 is SEHNR and CDR2 FQNEAQ (reference sequence). V shed 6 bases and J shed 8 bases, with 14 bases lying between them. This CDR3 is CASSYGLGDEQFF. DNA of the CDR3: TGTGCCAGCAGTTATGGCCTCGGGGATGAGCAGTTCTTC.

This clone showed up just a few times. The genes are TRBV7-2 and TRBJ1-2; D remains unclear. The V end lost 6 bases, the J end lost 4 bases, and 21 bases lay between the germline ends. The CDR3 totals 16 residues. Germline V CDR1 and CDR2: SGHTA, FQGNSA. The CDR3 nucleotides are TGTGCCAGCAGTCCCTTATCAGGCAGTCCTTTCTATGGCTACACCTTC. It translates to CASSPLSGSPFYGYTF.

The rearrangement joins TRBV2 to TRBJ1-2; D is unclear. The CDR3 consists of 14 residues. V was cut by 6 bases and J by 4 bases, with 15 bases left in between. The germline V gene encodes CDR1 SNHLY and CDR2 FYNNEI. CDR3 sequence reads: CASSLEVLGYGYTF. In nucleotides, the CDR3 is TGTGCCAGCAGCCTGGAGGTTCTAGGCTATGGCTACACCTTC. Together with reference TRBV2 and TRBJ1-2, the CDR3 gives the full variable domain: EPEVTQTPSHQVTQMGQEVILRCVPISNHLYFYWYRQILGQKVEFLVSFYNNEISEKSEIFDDQFSVERPDGSNFTLKIRSTKLEDSAMYFCASSLEVLGYGYTFGSGTRLTVV.

The V gene is TRBV7-2, the J gene TRBJ1-2, with D possibly being TRBD1 (6 bases). Germline assignment: CDR1 SGHTA and CDR2 FQGNSA. With 5 bases removed from V and 7 bases from J, the gap between germline ends came to 20 bases. CDR3 length: 15 residues. The CDR3 sequence: CASSPSPGDSSGYTF. The DNA of the CDR3 is TGTGCCAGCAGCCCCTCCCCAGGGGATAGTAGTGGCTACACCTTC.

V gene TRBV21-1 combines with J gene TRBJ2-3; the table's D call of TRBD2 was not tested on the DNA. TRBV21-1 is marked as a pseudogene. CDR3 size: 16 residues. The CDR3 is CASSNGLAGAPDTQYF. CDR3 in DNA: TGTGCCAGCAGCAATGGACTAGCGGGAGCCCCAGATACGCAGTATTTT.

The CDR3 sequence: CASSLTSGGAYEQYF. The CDR3 nucleotides are TGTGCCAGCAGCTTGACTAGCGGAGGGGCCTACGAGCAGTACTTC. This chain links TRBV5-4 with TRBJ2-7, with 8 bases fitting TRBD2. The germline V gene encodes CDR1 SGHNT and CDR2 YYREEE (reference sequence). The CDR3 runs 15 residues. The junction had 5 bases not matched to a gene; V was cut back by 1 base and J by 2 bases.

The chain uses TRBV6-1 and TRBJ2-7; 11 positions match TRBD1. Germline assignment: CDR1 MNHNS and CDR2 SASEGT. This CDR3 region has 15 residues. The V segment lost 6 bases and the J segment 6 bases; nucleotides outside the gene matches: 10. The CDR3 DNA is TGTGCCAGCAGGGGCTTCGGGACAGGGGGTCTCGAGCAGTACTTC. Its protein is CASRGFGTGGLEQYF.

Turning to this clone: The sample contains more than one DNA sequence encoding this CDR3. V is TRBV18 and J is TRBJ2-1; D perhaps matches TRBD2 (6 bases). The V gene lost 3 bases and the J gene lost 9 bases, with 9 bases spanning the gap. Per the germline V gene, CDR1 is KGHSH and CDR2 is LQKENI. There are 12 residues in the CDR3. CDR3 sequence (DNA): TGTGCCAGCTCACCGGGGGGAGGTGAGCAGTTCTTC. Encoded protein: CASSPGGGEQFF.

The genes are TRBV6-1 and TRBJ1-2; D perhaps matches TRBD1 (6 bases). The CDR3 has 14 residues. CDR1 MNHNS and CDR2 SASEGT come from the germline V gene. Trimming cost V 8 bases and J 6 bases, with 19 bases left between them. The CDR3 DNA is TGTGCCAGCTCCCAGGTAGGGCCAGGGGATGGCTACACCTTC. Translation gives CASSQVGPGDGYTF.

The chain is built from TRBV28 and TRBJ2-2; D is possibly TRBD2 (5 bases). The CDR3 has 14 residues. V lost 5 bases, J lost 2 bases, and 9 bases lay in between. Germline lookup yields CDR1 MDHEN and CDR2 SYDVKM. CDR3 nucleotide sequence: TGTGCCAGCAGTAGGAGGTCAAACACCGGGGAGCTGTTTTTT. Encoded protein: CASSRRSNTGELFF.

The chain links TRBV5-1 to TRBJ2-1; 8 bases fit TRBD2. CDR1 and CDR2 (germline): SGHRS, YFSETQ. CDR3 length equals 15 residues. V shed 0 bases, J shed 8 bases, and the junction held 7 bases outside the gene matches. The CDR3 loop reads CASSLGTSRGDEQFF. In DNA form, the CDR3 reads TGCGCCAGCAGCTTGGGGACTAGCCGGGGGGATGAGCAGTTCTTC.

The chain recombines TRBV4-2 with TRBJ2-3, with D possibly being TRBD1 (6 bases). The germline V gene has CDR1 LGHNA and CDR2 YNFKEQ. V was shortened by 4 bases and J by 0 bases, with 11 bases between the two germline ends. The CDR3 extends over 15 amino acids. CDR3 amino acids: CASSPGAASTDTQYF. The CDR3 region has the DNA TGTGCCAGCAGCCCAGGGGCCGCCAGCACAGATACGCAGTATTTT.

V gene TRBV6-5 combines with J gene TRBJ2-7; unclear D gene. This CDR3 region has 14 residues. Trimming pared 5 bases from V and 2 bases from J, leaving 13 bases between. CDR1 MNHEY and CDR2 SVGAGI come from the germline V gene. The chain's CDR3 is CASSPEGDTYEQYF. As DNA, the CDR3 is TGTGCCAGCAGTCCGGAAGGAGATACCTACGAGCAGTACTTC.

This clone has more than one count but fewer than ten. The genes are TRBV5-1 and TRBJ1-1; 7 positions agree with TRBD1. This CDR3 is built from 13 residues. Trimming removed 4 bases from V and 1 base from J; junction bases left unmatched: 1. The germline V gene has CDR1 SGHRS and CDR2 YFSETQ. CDR3 loop: CASSGTENTEAFF. The CDR3 nucleotides read TGCGCCAGCAGCGGGACAGAGAACACTGAAGCTTTCTTT.

The V gene is TRBV19, the J gene TRBJ1-2, with 7 bases identical to TRBD1. Unmatched junction bases numbered 14, after V lost 4 bases and J lost 3 bases. The CDR3 length is 17 residues. The germline V gene encodes CDR1 LNHDA and CDR2 SQIVND (reference sequence). The CDR3 region has the DNA TGTGCCAGTAGTACCCCCTCGACAGGGCCACAGGACTATGGCTACACCTTC. This encodes CASSTPSTGPQDYGYTF. Using reference TRBV19 and TRBJ1-2 for the parts outside the CDR3, the full variable domain is DGGITQSPKYLFRKEGQNVTLSCEQNLNHDAMYWYRQDPGQGLRLIYYSQIVNDFQKGDIAEGYSVSREKKESFPLTVTSAQKNPTAFYLCASSTPSTGPQDYGYTFGSGTRLTVV.